The rows below give T cell receptor beta chains drawn from one sample of a study of shared clonotypes between healthy human individuals. TCRdb's table, derived via immunoSEQ multiplex PCR, lists solely in-frame clones and lacks some. This repertoire shows some 1,100,000 clones, about 84% found once; its top ten account for 0.5% to 0.6%. The sample comprised memory CD4+ T cells from PBMCs. These receptors came from a man aged 18 to 35 in good health. Some clones in this sample may be carry-over from other donors' samples. Both conserved end residues are trimmed from each CDR3. A D gene is named only where the DNA matches it firmly.

>TRBD1|TRBJ1-1|TRBV5-4
ASSTSRTGGKGTEAF
>TRBD1|TRBJ1-2|TRBV6-1
AGSTGVNYGYT
>NA|TRBJ1-3|TRBV10-3
AITPGFSGNTIY
>NA|TRBJ1-1|TRBV11-1
ASSLLGGVAF
>NA|TRBJ1-2|TRBV30
AWSVFAGNGYT
>TRBD1|TRBJ2-7|TRBV28
ASTPKGQPYEQY
>NA|TRBJ2-7|TRBV4-2
ASSQDYGRAYEQY
>NA|TRBJ2-2|TRBV6-1
ASSEDIRGQAGELF
>TRBD2|TRBJ2-6|TRBV7-3
ASSHGLAGAGANVLT
>NA|TRBJ2-5|TRBV5-4
ASSSRRGETQY
>NA|TRBJ1-1|TRBV11-3
ASSLAGRLNTEAF
>NA|TRBJ2-6|TRBV5-8
ASSLIWGAPGANVLT
>TRBD1|TRBJ1-5|TRBV5-1
ASSPGQGARNQPQH
>NA|TRBJ2-5|TRBV28
ASSYSAQETQY
>TRBD1|TRBJ1-1|TRBV7-2
ASSPRRTGETEAF
>NA|TRBJ2-3|TRBV6-5
ASSYQGSSQDTQY
>TRBD2|TRBJ2-3|TRBV7-9
ASSSRVGGGATDTQY
>NA|TRBJ1-5|TRBV27
ASSPRAGRGFNQPQH
>NA|TRBJ2-2|TRBV18
ASSPEQGPRGGELF
>NA|TRBJ1-2|TRBV5-1
ASSGDGANYGYT
>NA|TRBJ2-5|TRBV5-1
ASSLAGSGQETQY
>TRBD1|TRBJ1-3|TRBV11-2
ASSLATGAGNTIY
>NA|TRBJ1-1|TRBV2
ASMAGQGRTEAF
>NA|TRBJ2-7|TRBV28
ASSLQGYEQY
>NA|TRBJ2-7|TRBV28
ASSSSPYEQY
>NA|TRBJ2-2|TRBV2
ASTAAAKGGELF
>TRBD2|TRBJ2-6|TRBV5-5
ASSLTSGSGGANVLT
>TRBD1|TRBJ2-1|TRBV27
ASSPLRQGGFHEQF
>NA|TRBJ1-5|TRBV7-8
ASSLVRFQPQH
>TRBD1|TRBJ1-4|TRBV5-6
ASSRGQAPNEKLF
>NA|TRBJ1-1|TRBV23-1
ASSRRTRPFGTEAF
>TRBD1|TRBJ1-4|TRBV5-1
ASSLQGVNEKLF
>TRBD2|TRBJ2-5|TRBV10-1
ASSESRGTGLAGETQY
>TRBD1|TRBJ2-5|TRBV5-6
ASSQTGGKETQY
>TRBD1|TRBJ1-2|TRBV10-3
AIRGDRRGYT
>NA|TRBJ2-7|TRBV7-2
ASSLVTGAGYEQY
>TRBD2|TRBJ2-5|TRBV5-1
ASSLVGAGGGETQY
>NA|TRBJ2-7|TRBV2
ASSGMGLEQY
>NA|TRBJ2-7|TRBV30
AWTPPGSFAYEQY
>NA|TRBJ1-1|TRBV28
ASRMPLDGYTEAF
>NA|TRBJ2-1|TRBV18
ASSPGLLGNEQF
>NA|TRBJ2-3|TRBV5-6
ASSQGGGSGTDTQY